Each of the 32 T cell receptor beta chains below was sequenced from the same sample in a study of blood T cell repertoires in COVID-19. Clones were sequenced by immunoSEQ multiplex PCR, and TCRdb holds only the in-frame ones, with some missing. The repertoire holds roughly 340,000 clones, with 80% to 90% as singletons. Sample: PBMCs or T cells enriched from blood (not recorded which). The receptor set was obtained from a man between 18 and 29 years old who had recovered from COVID-19.

The chain is built from TRBV19 and TRBJ1-2; D uncertain. Germline CDR1 LNHDA, CDR2 SQIVND (reference sequence). The CDR3 has 14 residues. The V end lost 3 bases, the J end lost 0 bases, and 8 bases lay between the germline ends. The CDR3 region has the DNA TGTGCCAGTAGTATTCCTGGAGCTAACTATGGCTACACCTTC. Protein product: CASSIPGANYGYTF.

The sample holds one count of this clone. The chain recombines TRBV6-5 with TRBJ1-1, with D maybe TRBD1 (6 bases). CDR1 is MNHEY, CDR2 SVGAGI, per germline. CDR3 size: 13 residues. V was trimmed by 5 bases and J by 5 bases, leaving 12 bases between them. The CDR3 spells CASSRQERTEAFF. CDR3 DNA sequence: TGTGCCAGCAGTCGACAGGAAAGGACTGAAGCTTTCTTT.

The CDR3 spells CASSPPGGRAYEQYF. The CDR3, as DNA: TGTGCCAGCTCACCACCGGGCGGGAGGGCCTACGAGCAGTACTTC. The chain carries TRBV18 and TRBJ2-7; 9 nucleotides match TRBD2. Germline CDR1 and CDR2: KGHSH and LQKENI. This CDR3 region has 15 residues. Trimming cost V 0 bases and J 2 bases; bases outside gene matches: 2.

The chain employs TRBV28 and TRBJ1-5, with 7 nucleotides matching TRBD1. After removal of 5 bases from V and 1 base from J, the junction contained 5 bases not matched to a gene. The CDR3 is made up of 15 amino acids. The germline gives CDR1 MDHEN, CDR2 SYDVKM. CDR3 region: CASSTSTGSNQPQHF. The CDR3 DNA is TGTGCCAGCAGTACCTCGACAGGGAGCAATCAGCCCCAGCATTTT.

The chain uses TRBV9 and TRBJ1-6, with D maybe TRBD1 (6 bases). V lost 3 bases and J lost 0, with 10 bases in between. Germline CDR1 is SGDLS and CDR2 is YYNGEE. This CDR3 is built from 16 residues. The CDR3 protein is CASSALDSSYNSPLHF. CDR3 sequence (DNA): TGTGCCAGCAGCGCCTTGGACAGCTCCTATAATTCACCCCTCCACTTT.

The gene calls are TRBV19 and TRBJ2-5; the match to TRBD1 covers 7 bases. The CDR3 sequence is 12 residues long. In germline, CDR1 is LNHDA, CDR2 SQIVND (reference sequence). V was pared by 6 bases and J by 4 bases, with 2 bases of the junction left unmatched. The DNA of the CDR3 is TGTGCCAGTAGCCGGACAGGAGAGACCCAGTACTTC. Translated: CASSRTGETQYF.

V usage is TRBV7-2 and J usage is TRBJ2-7; D uncertain. Germline assignment: CDR1 SGHTA and CDR2 FQGNSA. The CDR3 runs to 14 residues. V lost 5 bases, J lost 0 bases, and 11 bases lay in between. The CDR3 bases are TGTGCCAGCAGCCCCCGATGGAGCTCCTACGAGCAGTACTTC. It encodes CASSPRWSSYEQYF.

This chain uses TRBV5-4 with TRBJ1-4; a possible D gene is TRBD1 (6 bases). The CDR3 runs 13 residues. V shed 0 bases and J shed 8 bases, with 8 bases lying between them. Looked up from germline, CDR1 is SGHNT and CDR2 is YYREEE (reference sequence). CDR3 amino acids: CASSLEGEEKLFF. In DNA, the CDR3 is TGTGCCAGCAGCTTGGAGGGGGAAGAAAAACTGTTTTTT.

The chain has TRBV6-5 and TRBJ1-6; 9 bases fit TRBD1. The CDR3 is 15 residues long. Trimming at V came to 5 bases and at J to 13 bases, leaving 12 bases not matched to a gene. The germline gives CDR1 MNHEY, CDR2 SVGAGI. Here the CDR3 reads CASSQTGTGFRPLHF. CDR3 nucleotide sequence: TGTGCCAGCAGTCAAACCGGGACAGGGTTTAGGCCCCTCCACTTT.

V usage is TRBV27 and J usage is TRBJ1-1, with D possibly TRBD1 on 5 matching bases. V lost 0 bases to trimming and J lost 11 bases, with 10 bases between them. CDR3 length: 12 amino acids. Germline V gene sequence: CDR1 MNHEY, CDR2 SMNVEV (reference sequence). The CDR3 loop reads CASSLSGGKAFF. Here the CDR3 DNA reads TGTGCCAGCAGTTTATCGGGGGGTAAGGCTTTCTTT.

V usage is TRBV28 and J usage is TRBJ2-5; 9 bases are shared with TRBD1. Unmatched junction bases numbered 9, after V lost 5 bases and J lost 5 bases. The CDR3 is 15 residues long. The germline gives CDR1 MDHEN, CDR2 SYDVKM. The CDR3 spells CASSTADRGLETQYF. As DNA, the CDR3 is TGTGCCAGCAGTACCGCGGACAGGGGATTGGAGACCCAGTACTTC.

This chain links TRBV27 with TRBJ1-1; 9 bases fit TRBD1. The V segment lost 6 bases and the J segment 5 bases; nucleotides outside the gene matches: 7. Germline assignment: CDR1 MNHEY and CDR2 SMNVEV (reference sequence). CDR3 length: 14 amino acids. Here the CDR3 DNA reads TGTGCCAGCAGCCGGACAGGGGCGTATACTGAAGCTTTCTTT. This translates into CASSRTGAYTEAFF.

Only one count was recorded for this clone. V and J are TRBV10-3 and TRBJ2-2; TRBD1 aligns across 8 bases. J gave up 1 base and V 10 bases, and 14 bases lay outside the gene matches. In germline, CDR1 is ENHRY, CDR2 SYGVKD. The CDR3 consists of 17 residues. The CDR3 region is CATNGRQGAENTGELFF. CDR3 DNA: TGTGCCACGAACGGTCGCCAGGGGGCCGAGAACACCGGGGAGCTGTTTTTT.

The chain recombines TRBV3-1 (or the pseudogene TRBV3-2) with TRBJ1-1, with a tentative D call TRBD1 (5 bases). The CDR3 is 16 residues long. The germline V gene has CDR1 LGHDT and CDR2 YNNKEL (reference sequence). Deletions cut 1 base from V and 1 base from J, with 13 bases between. The CDR3 loop reads CASSQVPTGPNTEAFF. In nucleotides, the CDR3 is TGTGCCAGCAGCCAAGTCCCTACAGGACCGAACACTGAAGCTTTCTTT.

V is TRBV7-8 and J is TRBJ2-1, with 8 positions matching TRBD2. The CDR3 loop spans 16 amino acids. Germline trimming cut 2 bases from V and 7 bases from J; bases unmatched to any gene: 10. Per the germline V gene, CDR1 is SGHVS and CDR2 is FQNEAQ. CDR3 protein: CASSLSAAGARNEQFF. The CDR3, as DNA: TGTGCCAGCAGCTTATCTGCAGCGGGAGCGCGAAATGAGCAGTTCTTC.

This sequence joins TRBV6-5 and TRBJ2-7, with D possibly being TRBD1 (5 bases). The V end was cut by 10 bases, the J end by 4 bases, with 17 bases between. The CDR3 sequence is 13 residues long. The germline V gene has CDR1 MNHEY and CDR2 SVGAGI. The CDR3 is CATLTVTGYEQYF. The CDR3 DNA is TGTGCCACCTTAACCGTTACAGGATACGAGCAGTACTTC.

The chain uses TRBV11-2 and TRBJ2-1; no clear D. This CDR3 is built from 11 residues. Deletions cut 4 bases from V and 9 bases from J, with 7 bases between. The V gene's germline CDR1 is SGHAT and CDR2 FQNNGV. The DNA of the CDR3 is TGTGCCAGCAGCTCCGTTAGTGAGCAGTTCTTC. Protein: CASSSVSEQFF.

The chain links TRBV7-2 to TRBJ2-5; 12 bases fit TRBD2. The trim removed 5 bases at V and 4 bases at J, leaving 5 bases unmatched. Germline V lookup: CDR1 SGHTA, CDR2 FQGNSA. This CDR3 is 15 amino acids long. The CDR3 DNA reads as TGTGCCAGCAGCACTCTAGCGGGAGGGGGAGAGACCCAGTACTTC. Translating it yields CASSTLAGGGETQYF.

This chain links TRBV2 with TRBJ1-5; TRBD1 agrees at 7 bases. CDR3 length equals 14 residues. Germline V CDR1 and CDR2: SNHLY, FYNNEI. V lost 4 bases to trimming and J lost 4 bases; unmatched junction nucleotides: 4. CDR3 bases: TGTGCCAGCAGTGGGGGACAGACAAATCAGCCCCAGCATTTT. This encodes CASSGGQTNQPQHF.

The chain is built from TRBV5-8 and TRBJ1-5; D gene uncertain. The germline gives CDR1 SGHTS, CDR2 YDEGEE. Trimming took 1 base from V and 6 from J, leaving 11 bases between them. The CDR3 loop spans 14 amino acids. This CDR3 reads CASSLYVGGQPQHF. The CDR3 nucleotides are TGTGCCAGCAGCTTGTACGTAGGAGGTCAGCCCCAGCATTTT. The whole variable domain, filled in from reference TRBV5-8 and TRBJ1-5, reads EAGVTQSPTHLIKTRGQQATLRCSPISGHTSVYWYQQALGLGLQFLLWYDEGEERNRGNFPPRFSGRQFPNYSSELNVNALELEDSALYLCASSLYVGGQPQHFGDGTRLSIL.

The rearrangement joins TRBV5-1 to TRBJ1-1; D is ambiguous. Trimming took off 0 bases at V and 0 bases at J, with 12 bases between the two ends. Per germline, CDR1 SGHRS and CDR2 YFSETQ. This CDR3 is built from 16 residues. The CDR3 bases are TGCGCCAGCAGCTTGGCCGGTGGGCAGCTGAACACTGAAGCTTTCTTT. Translation gives CASSLAGGQLNTEAFF.

This clone was seen a single time. The chain links TRBV23-1 to TRBJ2-3; 8 bases map to TRBD1. TRBV23-1 counts as an open reading frame of uncertain function. The V and J ends lost 3 bases and 3 bases, in that order; junction bases with no gene match: 5. The CDR3 has 15 amino acids. The CDR3 DNA reads TGCGCCAGCAGTCATATAGACAGGGGAACAGATACGCAGTATTTT. This encodes CASSHIDRGTDTQYF.

The chain recombines TRBV11-2 with TRBJ2-1; no definite D call. Germline V CDR1 and CDR2: SGHAT, FQNNGV. There are 15 residues in the CDR3. Trimming left V 5 bases short and J 1 base short, with 12 bases between. This CDR3 is CASSRSPQSYNEQFF. CDR3 nucleotide sequence: TGTGCCAGCAGCCGTAGCCCACAATCCTACAATGAGCAGTTCTTC.

This clone was counted once. The J gene is TRBJ2-1, the V gene TRBV29-1, with TRBD2 matching over 13 bases. The length of the CDR3 is 21 residues. CDR1 and CDR2 from the germline V gene are SQVTM and ANQGSEA. J gave up 9 bases and V 1 base, and 24 bases lay outside the gene matches. CDR3 sequence: CSVEGSQELAGGPALLGEQFF. The CDR3 DNA reads as TGCAGCGTTGAAGGGTCTCAGGAACTAGCGGGAGGGCCGGCATTACTAGGTGAGCAGTTCTTC.

This clone was seen just once. The chain has TRBV19 and TRBJ1-2; no clear D. V was clipped by 9 bases and J by 8 bases, with 19 bases between them. Per the germline V gene, CDR1 is LNHDA and CDR2 is SQIVND (reference sequence). The CDR3 has 13 residues. Written as DNA, the CDR3 is TGTGCCAGCACCGACTCCGGGGTTGTAGGCTACACCTTC. It translates to CASTDSGVVGYTF.

The chain is built from TRBV7-3 and TRBJ1-1; TRBD1 might be the D (6 bases). CDR3 size: 15 residues. Germline values: CDR1 SGHTA, CDR2 FQGTGA. Between the trimmed V and J ends, which lost 5 bases and 1 base, there was a span of 14 bases. The CDR3: CASSLVQGKNTEAFF. The CDR3 DNA reads as TGTGCCAGCAGCCTGGTCCAGGGGAAGAACACTGAAGCTTTCTTT. The variable domain in full, with the rest retrieved from reference TRBV7-3 and TRBJ1-1, is GAGVSQTPSNKVTEKGKYVELRCDPISGHTALYWYRQSLGQGPEFLIYFQGTGAADDSGLPNDRFFAVRPEGSVSTLKIQRTERGDSAVYLCASSLVQGKNTEAFFGQGTRLTVV.

The J gene is TRBJ2-7, the V gene TRBV3-1 (or the pseudogene TRBV3-2); 10 positions match TRBD2. This CDR3 spans 16 amino acids. V lost 4 bases, J lost 4 bases, and 10 bases stayed unmatched. The germline V gene encodes CDR1 LGHDT and CDR2 YNNKEL (reference sequence). CDR3 region: CASSLISGGAGYEQYF. DNA of the CDR3: TGTGCCAGCAGCCTAATCAGCGGGGGGGCCGGATACGAGCAGTACTTC.

This chain links TRBV19 with TRBJ1-2; 11 bases are shared with TRBD1. Per the germline V gene, CDR1 is LNHDA and CDR2 is SQIVND (reference sequence). CDR3 length: 16 residues. With V trimmed by 6 bases and J by 4 bases, 10 bases remained unmatched. In DNA form, the CDR3 reads TGTGCCAGTAGCCGACCTCGGACAGGGGGCGCCTATGGCTACACCTTC. It codes for CASSRPRTGGAYGYTF.

CDR3 in amino acids: CASSTTGGNQPQHF. CDR3 in DNA: TGCGCCAGCAGCACAACAGGGGGAAATCAGCCCCAGCATTTT. The chain has TRBV5-1 and TRBJ1-5; TRBD1 aligns across 8 bases. The CDR3 has 14 amino acids. CDR1 is SGHRS and CDR2 is YFSETQ in the germline V gene. The ends lost 4 bases at V and 4 bases at J; junction bases unmatched: 4.

This sequence joins TRBV3-1 (or the pseudogene TRBV3-2) and TRBJ2-1; 12 bases are a match to TRBD2. Germline CDR1 LGHDT, CDR2 YNNKEL (reference sequence). This CDR3 is 18 amino acids long. With V trimmed by 4 bases and J by 6 bases, 13 bases remained unmatched. The CDR3 DNA sequence: TGTGCCAGCAGCCCGAAACTCACATTGACTAGCGGGAGCAATGAGCAGTTCTTC. It codes for CASSPKLTLTSGSNEQFF.

This rearrangement joins TRBV18 to TRBJ1-2; 7 bases match TRBD1. There are 15 residues in the CDR3. V dropped 3 bases and J dropped 3; count of bases not matched to a gene: 7. Germline V gene lookup returns CDR1 KGHSH and CDR2 LQKENI. CDR3 region: CASSPNDRDHYGYTF. The CDR3 bases are TGTGCCAGCTCACCTAATGACAGGGACCACTATGGCTACACCTTC.

This clone came up once. The chain employs TRBV6-2 or TRBV6-3 and TRBJ2-5; TRBD2 agrees at 10 bases. This CDR3 contains 17 residues. The V segment lost 0 bases and the J segment 5 bases; nucleotides outside the gene matches: 9. Germline CDR1 reads MNHEY; CDR2 reads SVGEGT. The CDR3 is CASSYSRGLAASETQYF. DNA of the CDR3: TGTGCCAGCAGTTACTCCCGTGGACTAGCGGCGAGCGAGACCCAGTACTTC.